This TCR beta chain stems from a study of siplizumab effects on memory and regulatory T cells. Study-wide findings and caveats: The authors mapped only a minor fraction of alloreactive clones to unstimulated subsets. Siplizumab significantly brought down the alloreactive sequences that trace back to unstimulated CD4+ memory cells. Naive T cells, seemingly more diverse than memory cells, seemed major alloresponse contributors.

The CDR3 totals 18 residues. Germline values: CDR1 LNHDA, CDR2 SQIVND (reference sequence). V was clipped by 4 bases and J by 0 bases, with 19 bases between them. Concerning this clone itself: Its antigen is unknown.

TCRdb keeps only in-frame clones here, not all; method: immunoSEQ multiplex PCR. The sample contains roughly 92,000 clones, around 94% of which appear only once. Material for sequencing was non-Treg CD4+ T cells sorted from blood. This sequence joins TRBV19 and TRBJ1-3, with TRBD1 as a possible D gene (5 bases). The sequence was obtained from a human donor in good health. CDR3 nucleotides: TGTGCCAGTAGTACAGAGTCGAGGGGCCTCAGCTCTGGAAACACCATATATTTT. Its translation: CASSTESRGLSSGNTIYF.